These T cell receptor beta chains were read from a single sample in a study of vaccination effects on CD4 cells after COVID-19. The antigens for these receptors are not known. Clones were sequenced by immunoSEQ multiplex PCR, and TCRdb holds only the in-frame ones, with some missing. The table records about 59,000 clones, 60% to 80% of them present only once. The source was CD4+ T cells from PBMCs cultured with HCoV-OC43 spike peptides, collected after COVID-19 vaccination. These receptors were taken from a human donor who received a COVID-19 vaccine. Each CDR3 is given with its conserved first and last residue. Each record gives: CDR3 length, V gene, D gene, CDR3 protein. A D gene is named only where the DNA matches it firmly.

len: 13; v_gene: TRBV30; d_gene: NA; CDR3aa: CAWSVREDQPQHF
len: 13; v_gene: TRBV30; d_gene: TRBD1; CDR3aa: CASDRGRNYGYTF
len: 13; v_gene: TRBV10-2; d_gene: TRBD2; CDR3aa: CATSLAGGQSQFF
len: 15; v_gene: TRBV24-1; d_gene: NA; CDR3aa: CATSDPRRGGETQYF
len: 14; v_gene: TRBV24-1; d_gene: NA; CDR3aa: CATSTEGGQETQYF
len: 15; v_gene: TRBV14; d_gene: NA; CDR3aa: CASSFSRPGRTEAFF
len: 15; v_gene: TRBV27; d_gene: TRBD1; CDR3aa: CASSLKGGHNYGYTF
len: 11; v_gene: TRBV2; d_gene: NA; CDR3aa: CAGRINTEAFF
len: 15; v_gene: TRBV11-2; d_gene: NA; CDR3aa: CASSFGSSLNQPQHF
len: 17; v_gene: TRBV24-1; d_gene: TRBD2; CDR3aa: CATSDSIAGASRYEQFF
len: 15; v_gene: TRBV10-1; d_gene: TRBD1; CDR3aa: CASSYGGQGVDEQFF
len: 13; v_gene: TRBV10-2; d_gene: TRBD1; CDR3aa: CASSRQGNYGYTF
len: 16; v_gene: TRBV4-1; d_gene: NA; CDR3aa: CASSLQPNSTNYGYTF
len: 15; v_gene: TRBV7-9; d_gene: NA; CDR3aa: CASSPPSTGNTEAFF
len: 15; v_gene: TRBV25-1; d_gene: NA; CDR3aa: CASSEAGRANSPLHF
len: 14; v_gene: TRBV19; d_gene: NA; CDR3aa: CASTPQGSNYGYTF
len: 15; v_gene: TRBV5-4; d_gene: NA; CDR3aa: CASSGKRGDTYGYTF
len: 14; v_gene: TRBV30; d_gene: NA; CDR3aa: CAWRGGLNTGELFF
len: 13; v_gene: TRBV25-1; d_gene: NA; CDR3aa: CASSWGATDTQYF
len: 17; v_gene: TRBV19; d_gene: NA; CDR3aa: CASSMNQIRSNTGELFF
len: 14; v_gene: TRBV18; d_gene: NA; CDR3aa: CASSPAQGPEGYTF
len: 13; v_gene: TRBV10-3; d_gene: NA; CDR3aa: CAISESPATEAFF
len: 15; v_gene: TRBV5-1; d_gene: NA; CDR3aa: CASSSRGSGNYGYTF
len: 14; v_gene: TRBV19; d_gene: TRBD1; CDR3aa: CASSRDRGYNEQFF
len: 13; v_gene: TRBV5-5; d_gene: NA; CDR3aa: CASSPGVQETQYF
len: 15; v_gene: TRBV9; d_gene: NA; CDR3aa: CASTATPANTGELFF
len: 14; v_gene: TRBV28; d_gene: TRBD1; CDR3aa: CASSRGQPNQPQHF